Included here is one TCR beta chain sequence, with context. Its specificity is unknown. The repertoire was sequenced with immunoSEQ multiplex PCR; TCRdb's copy has only in-frame clones and lacks some. The sample has tens of thousands of clones, approximately 90% seen once. Systemic immunosuppression or a history of autoimmune disease excluded patients. The data derive from a study of OX40 agonist ivuxolimab in advanced cancers. At the level of the study: The drug used for patients, ivuxolimab, was an agonistic anti-OX40 (CD134) antibody. Partial responses were achieved by three patients, one with hepatocellular carcinoma and two with cutaneous melanoma. Study-wide results and limits: Expanded clones were, on average, more numerous in CD8+ T cells than in CD4+.

Germline-derived CDR1 and CDR2 are LGHNA and YNFKEQ. The CDR3 sequence is 14 residues long. Deletions cut 6 bases from V and 0 bases from J, with 8 bases between. The chain recombines TRBV4-2 with TRBJ2-2; possibly TRBD2 for D (5 bases). Sequencing used CD4+ or CD8+ T cells sorted from blood, obtained in a trial of the OX40 agonist ivuxolimab. This sequence originates from an adult with an advanced solid tumor such as melanoma, head and neck, liver or kidney cancer. Here the CDR3 reads CASRSGANTGELFF. Written as DNA, the CDR3 is TGTGCCAGCAGGTCCGGGGCGAACACCGGGGAGCTGTTTTTT.